The source of this TCR beta chain is a study of cytomegalovirus exposure and HLA in healthy donors. The study's findings and limits: TCR beta chain V- and J-gene trimming was linked, in a later analysis, to a missense variant in DCLRE1C. Earlier findings revealed that most TCR beta V segments proved productive either about 90% or about 30% of the time. Reportedly, fewer N-insertions than the roughly 690-donor mean appeared in an Asian-associated ancestry cluster in a later analysis.

Primers included in the PCR were 60 Vbeta and 13 Jbeta primers. Sequenced by immunoSEQ multiplex PCR; TCRdb stores in-frame clones only, minus some. The sample has about 140,000 clones; 72% are singletons. The CDR3 extends over 14 amino acids. Germline-derived CDR1 and CDR2 are WSHSY and SAAADI. V was pared by 0 bases and J by 3 bases, with 8 bases between. A word on this clone: Its antigen is unidentified.

The V gene is TRBV10-2, the J gene TRBJ1-2; D might be TRBD1 (6 bases). This receptor was taken from a man aged 35-49 years in good health and CMV-seronegative. The material sequenced was PBMCs. The CDR3 spells CASSESGGDYGYTF. The CDR3 DNA sequence: TGCGCCAGCAGTGAGTCTGGGGGCGACTATGGCTACACCTTC.